Listed here is a single T cell receptor beta chain. Its antigen is unknown. The entry originates in a study of T cell responses to AZD1222 COVID-19 vaccine. Points from the study as a whole: Most donors were white British and more were female, and clonal diversity was possibly underestimated.

The data were produced by immunoSEQ multiplex PCR, yet TCRdb's version contains in-frame clones alone and is incomplete. There are over 120,000 clones in the sample; 80% to 95% occur only once, and around 3.6% lies in the top ten. V was trimmed by 0 bases and J by 8 bases, leaving 17 bases between them. The CDR3 runs to 15 residues. In germline, CDR1 is MNHEY, CDR2 SVGAGI. The TCR sequence derives from an adult in good health. The sequenced sample was peripheral blood, obtained on day 0 of AZD1222 vaccination. The rearrangement uses TRBV6-5 and TRBJ2-7; D uncertain. The CDR3 DNA reads TGTGCCAGCAGTTACTCTACAGACCTCTTTACGAAGCAGTACTTC. It encodes CASSYSTDLFTKQYF.